A single sample gave rise to the 18 T cell receptor beta chains below, sequenced in a study of blood T cell repertoires in COVID-19. Clones were sequenced by immunoSEQ multiplex PCR, and TCRdb holds only the in-frame ones, with some missing. The table includes over 90,000 clones, roughly four fifths detected once. Sample: peripheral blood. The receptors originated from a man between 45 and 60 years old with active or convalescent COVID-19.

The rearrangement joins TRBV4-1 to TRBJ1-1; D gene uncertain. This CDR3 spans 15 amino acids. Trimming pared 1 base from V and 6 bases from J, leaving 15 bases between. Germline V lookup: CDR1 MGHRA, CDR2 YSYEKL. DNA of the CDR3: TGCGCCAGCAGCCAAGCCCAGTCCGGGGTTGCTGAAGCTTTCTTT. Translation gives CASSQAQSGVAEAFF.

This chain links TRBV19 with TRBJ2-5; 9 nucleotides agree with TRBD2. Per the germline V gene, CDR1 is LNHDA and CDR2 is SQIVND (reference sequence). The length of the CDR3 is 16 residues. The V gene end was trimmed by 2 bases and the J gene end by 3 bases; junction bases not matched to a gene: 7. CDR3 DNA: TGTGCCAGTAGTATATGGGTCGGCGGGGGGGAAGAGACCCAGTACTTC. Translated, it gives CASSIWVGGGEETQYF.

V gene TRBV7-9 combines with J gene TRBJ1-2, with 8 bases identical to TRBD1. Trimming cost V 4 bases and J 6 bases; bases outside gene matches: 13. Per the germline V gene, CDR1 is SEHNR and CDR2 is FQNEAQ (reference sequence). This CDR3 is 16 amino acids long. CDR3 sequence reads: CASSSGVGQVRNGYTF. CDR3 DNA sequence: TGTGCCAGCAGCTCTGGGGTGGGACAGGTACGGAATGGCTACACCTTC.

The CDR3 DNA reads as TGCGCCAGCAGTATACTATCATCGGGTGGCTACACCTTC. Residues: CASSILSSGGYTF. V usage is TRBV10-2 and J usage is TRBJ1-2, with D unresolved. With 5 bases removed from V and 7 bases from J, the gap between germline ends came to 14 bases. Germline V gene lookup returns CDR1 WSHSY and CDR2 SAAADI. This CDR3 region has 13 residues.

The J gene is TRBJ2-3, the V gene TRBV7-9; TRBD2 matches at 9 bases. The CDR3 spans 15 residues. Germline CDR1 is SEHNR and CDR2 is FQNEAQ (reference sequence). The V and J ends lost 1 base and 6 bases, in that order; junction bases with no gene match: 5. The CDR3 coding sequence is TGTGCCAGCAGCTTAGGCGGGGGGGCCGGGGATACGCAGTATTTT. It codes for CASSLGGGAGDTQYF. Full variable domain (rest looked up from reference TRBV7-9 and TRBJ2-3): DTGVSQNPRHKITKRGQNVTFRCDPISEHNRLYWYRQTLGQGPEFLTYFQNEAQLEKSRLLSDRFSAERPKGSFSTLEIQRTEQGDSAMYLCASSLGGGAGDTQYFGPGTRLTVL.

The V gene is TRBV7-6, the J gene TRBJ2-5, with D tentatively TRBD2 (5 bases). The length of the CDR3 is 15 residues. In germline, CDR1 is SGHVS, CDR2 FNYEAQ. Trimming cost V 5 bases and J 10 bases, with 23 bases left between them. The CDR3 reads CASSPQPEAGSLQYF. The CDR3, as DNA: TGTGCCAGCAGCCCCCAACCGGAGGCCGGCAGTCTCCAGTACTTC.

The chain has TRBV6-4 and TRBJ2-1; the match to TRBD1 covers 9 bases. The ends lost 6 bases at V and 8 bases at J; junction bases unmatched: 11. CDR1 MRHNA and CDR2 SNTAGT come from the germline V gene. CDR3 length: 15 residues. The CDR3 here is CASSPGQGLIHEQFF. CDR3 DNA sequence: TGTGCCAGCAGCCCCGGACAGGGGCTGATTCATGAGCAGTTCTTC.

CDR3 amino acids: CASSPTQGVPSPLHF. As DNA, the CDR3 is TGTGCCAGCAGCCCAACACAGGGGGTACCTTCACCCCTCCACTTT. The chain recombines TRBV9 with TRBJ1-6, with TRBD1 matching 8 bases. The V gene's germline CDR1 is SGDLS and CDR2 YYNGEE. CDR3 length equals 15 residues. With 4 bases clipped from V and 9 bases from J, the junction kept 9 bases outside the gene matches.

The gene calls are TRBV7-8 and TRBJ1-3; D is possibly TRBD1 (6 bases). The CDR3 spans 15 residues. The V gene's germline CDR1 is SGHVS and CDR2 FQNEAQ. Trimming removed 4 bases at V and 0 bases at J, with 10 bases between. CDR3: CASSSGQYSGNTIYF. The DNA for the CDR3 is TGTGCCAGCAGCTCTGGACAGTACTCTGGAAACACCATATATTTT.

This sequence joins TRBV6-5 and TRBJ1-4; a weak D match, TRBD1 (5 bases). Trimming stripped 5 bases from V and 15 bases from J, with 19 bases between. The CDR3 has 13 amino acids. Germline V gene sequence: CDR1 MNHEY, CDR2 SVGAGI. In nucleotides, the CDR3 is TGTGCCAGCAGTCCGAACCAGGGAGGTAAAGTGTTTTTT. This sequence encodes CASSPNQGGKVFF.

V gene TRBV5-6 combines with J gene TRBJ1-4; D is possibly TRBD1 (5 bases). The CDR3 runs to 16 residues. Trimming shortened V by 0 bases and J by 4 bases, and 13 bases separated the two germline ends. CDR1 and CDR2 (germline): SGHDT, YYEEEE. The CDR3: CASSLGQGLGNEKLFF. CDR3 in DNA: TGTGCCAGCAGCTTGGGGCAGGGCCTGGGTAATGAAAAACTGTTTTTT.

The chain recombines TRBV19 with TRBJ1-5; 8 nucleotides align to TRBD1. The CDR3 has 14 amino acids. CDR1 and CDR2 (germline): LNHDA, SQIVND (reference sequence). Trimming took 3 bases from V and 6 from J; bases not matched to a gene: 4. The CDR3: CASSIQGAGQPQHF. CDR3 nucleotides: TGTGCCAGTAGTATCCAGGGGGCGGGTCAGCCCCAGCATTTT.

V usage is TRBV6-4 and J usage is TRBJ1-2; possible D gene TRBD1, 6 bases. Between the trimmed V and J ends, which lost 2 bases and 0 bases, there was a span of 13 bases. Germline lookup yields CDR1 MRHNA and CDR2 SNTAGT. This CDR3 comprises 16 residues. The CDR3 nucleotides read TGTGCCAGCAGTGACCCGGGGACATTTCCTAACTATGGCTACACCTTC. The encoded protein is CASSDPGTFPNYGYTF.

The V call is TRBV30, the J call TRBJ1-5, with 7 nucleotides matching TRBD1. CDR1 is GTSNPN, CDR2 SVGIG, per germline (reference sequence). The CDR3 extends over 15 amino acids. V shed 2 bases and J 3 bases; nucleotides not matched to a gene: 7. The CDR3 DNA is TGTGCCTGGAGTTCCAAGGGGGCAACCAATCAGCCCCAGCATTTT. It specifies CAWSSKGATNQPQHF.

V usage is TRBV21-1 and J usage is TRBJ1-5; TRBD1 is the table's D call and was not checked against the DNA. TRBV21-1 constitutes a pseudogene. This CDR3 region has 14 residues. In DNA, the CDR3 is TGTGCCAGCAGCATTTTGACAGGGTTGAAGCCCCAGCATTTT. It yields the protein CASSILTGLKPQHF.

CDR3 protein: CASSTLGGAEAFF. The CDR3 DNA reads TGTGCCAGCAGTACCCTGGGGGGGGCCGAAGCTTTCTTT. V usage is TRBV12-3 or TRBV12-4 and J usage is TRBJ1-1, with D maybe TRBD1 (6 bases). The V end lost 5 bases, the J end lost 8 bases, and 15 bases lay between the germline ends. The CDR3 covers 13 residues.

The rearrangement links TRBV4-1 to TRBJ1-1, with D uncertain. The CDR3 consists of 14 residues. Germline V gene lookup returns CDR1 MGHRA and CDR2 YSYEKL. Between the trimmed V and J ends, which lost 0 bases and 7 bases, there was a span of 12 bases. CDR3 region: CASSQEPGGSEAFF. The CDR3 coding sequence is TGCGCCAGCAGCCAAGAGCCCGGCGGGAGTGAAGCTTTCTTT.

The chain links TRBV7-2 to TRBJ2-5; TRBD2 might be the D (7 bases). CDR3 length equals 14 residues. CDR1 SGHTA and CDR2 FQGNSA come from the germline V gene. The germline V and J ends were trimmed by 7 bases and 5 bases, with 17 bases remaining between them. CDR3: CASTPEGGMETQYF. In DNA, the CDR3 is TGTGCCAGCACCCCTGAGGGGGGGATGGAGACCCAGTACTTC.